This is a list of T cell receptor beta chains from one sample in a study of blood T cell repertoires in COVID-19. The assay was immunoSEQ multiplex PCR, and TCRdb's table has in-frame clones only and misses some. The table lists 200,000 to 250,000 clones, nearly 90% of them singletons. Sequencing was carried out using peripheral blood. The receptors here all came from a woman younger than 30 who had recovered from COVID-19. The CDR3 runs from the conserved cysteine through the conserved F or W. D genes are given only for firm matches. For some rows the clone size is stated as once, few or many, or as a class when expanded; others skip it.

TRBJ1-1 17 - - TRBV15 CATSRRPRRKINTEAFF TGTGCCACCAGCAGACGTCCCCGCAGGAAGATAAACACTGAAGCTTTCTTT
TRBJ2-1 16 - TRBD2 TRBV5-1 CASSLGTSGYYNEQFF TGCGCCAGCAGCTTGGGTACTAGCGGGTATTACAATGAGCAGTTCTTC
TRBJ2-7 15 - - TRBV9 CASSGPDSTGLEQYF TGTGCCAGCAGCGGGCCAGACAGTACGGGTCTCGAGCAGTACTTC
TRBJ1-1 12 - - TRBV5-5 CASSLERLGAFF TGTGCCAGCAGCTTGGAGCGGTTGGGAGCTTTCTTT
TRBJ2-7 11 - TRBD2 TRBV12-5 CASGAGWEQYF TGTGCTAGTGGAGCGGGGTGGGAGCAGTACTTC
TRBJ2-2 20 - TRBD2 TRBV4-1 CASSHKTPRSGGVRTGELFF TGCGCCAGCAGCCATAAAACCCCTCGGTCGGGGGGAGTAAGGACCGGGGAGCTGTTTTTT
TRBJ2-1 15 - TRBD1 TRBV7-3 CASSSTGDGYNEQFF TGTGCCAGCAGCTCTACAGGGGATGGCTACAATGAGCAGTTCTTC
TRBJ2-6 14 - - TRBV19 CASRSLSGANVLTF TGTGCCAGTAGATCACTCTCTGGGGCCAACGTCCTGACTTTC
TRBJ2-2 15 - TRBD1 TRBV24-1 CATSDPGQGARELFF TGTGCCACCAGTGATCCGGGACAGGGGGCCCGGGAGCTGTTTTTT
TRBJ1-5 16 once TRBD1 TRBV5-5 CASSLGGTGDNQPQHF TGTGCCAGCAGCTTGGGGGGGACAGGGGATAATCAGCCCCAGCATTTT
TRBJ2-7 14 few - TRBV11-2 CASSLDPGSYEQYF TGTGCCAGCAGCTTGGACCCGGGGAGCTACGAGCAGTACTTC
TRBJ2-5 14 - TRBD2 TRBV5-1 CASSLAGPGETQYF TGCGCCAGCAGCTTAGCGGGGCCGGGAGAGACCCAGTACTTC
TRBJ1-2 17 few - TRBV19 CASRTRDTDNANYGYTF TGTGCCAGTAGAACGAGGGACACGGACAATGCTAACTATGGCTACACCTTC
TRBJ1-5 15 once - TRBV6-5 CASSYSNAGDQPQHF TGTGCCAGCAGTTACTCGAACGCGGGCGATCAGCCCCAGCATTTT
TRBJ1-2 14 - TRBD1 TRBV5-4 CASVRDRVSDGYTF TGTGCCAGCGTCCGGGACAGGGTCTCGGATGGCTACACCTTC
TRBJ2-1 15 - TRBD2 TRBV18 CASSPLAGGYNEQFF TGTGCCAGCTCACCCTTAGCGGGAGGGTACAATGAGCAGTTCTTC
TRBJ2-2 14 - - TRBV7-6 CAITVTANTGELFF TGTGCCATCACCGTCACAGCGAACACCGGGGAGCTGTTTTTT
TRBJ1-1 15 once - TRBV7-9 CASSSPGYLNTEAFF TGTGCCAGCAGCTCCCCCGGGTATCTGAACACTGAAGCTTTCTTT
TRBJ1-5 14 once - TRBV29-1 CSVVWGGANQPQHF TGCAGCGTTGTCTGGGGGGGGGCAAATCAGCCCCAGCATTTT
TRBJ2-2 15 - - TRBV5-1 CASSLGAPNTGELFF TGCGCCAGCAGCTTGGGAGCACCGAACACCGGGGAGCTGTTTTTT
TRBJ2-7 15 once TRBD2 TRBV19 CASSMSLAGLYEQYF TGTGCCAGTAGTATGTCTCTAGCGGGCCTCTACGAGCAGTACTTC
TRBJ1-2 13 - TRBD1 TRBV24-1 CATSDWDSPGYTF TGTGCCACCAGTGATTGGGACAGCCCGGGCTACACCTTC
TRBJ1-2 15 - TRBD1 TRBV30 CAWSGWTGDFYGYTF TGTGCCTGGAGTGGGTGGACAGGGGATTTCTATGGCTACACCTTC
TRBJ2-3 16 - - TRBV4-3 CASSQDILGGTDTQYF TGCGCCAGCAGCCAAGATATACTAGGCGGCACAGATACGCAGTATTTT
TRBJ1-2 16 - - TRBV18 CASSPVGVRANYGYTF TGTGCCAGCTCACCGGTAGGGGTTCGAGCTAACTATGGCTACACCTTC
TRBJ1-6 13 few - TRBV11-2 CASSPRVNSPLHF TGTGCCAGCAGCCCCAGGGTTAATTCACCCCTCCACTTT
TRBJ1-3 15 once TRBD1 TRBV7-2 CASSTWGQGGNTIYF TGTGCCAGCAGCACGTGGGGACAGGGGGGAAACACCATATATTTT
TRBJ2-3 13 - - TRBV29-1 CSVDRVNTDTQYF TGCAGCGTTGATCGGGTGAACACAGATACGCAGTATTTT
TRBJ1-1 12 - - TRBV29-1 CSVEQLNTEAFF TGCAGCGTGGAGCAGCTGAACACTGAAGCTTTCTTT
TRBJ2-4 13 once TRBD2 TRBV2 CASSGTSGAFQYF TGTGCCAGCAGTGGGACTAGCGGAGCTTTTCAGTACTTC
TRBJ2-5 15 - - TRBV21-1 CASSKVETEGETQYF TGTGCCAGCAGCAAAGTGGAGACGGAGGGGGAGACCCAGTACTTC
TRBJ2-7 15 - - TRBV7-9 CASSPVGGAAYEQYF TGTGCCAGCAGCCCGGTGGGGGGGGCGGCCTACGAGCAGTACTTC
TRBJ2-2 17 once - TRBV7-8 CASSSTSRGWNTGELFF TGTGCCAGCAGCTCAACATCCAGGGGCTGGAACACCGGGGAGCTGTTTTTT
TRBJ2-3 15 - TRBD2 TRBV13 CASSLDGRDGDTQYF TGTGCCAGCAGCTTAGACGGGAGGGATGGAGATACGCAGTATTTT
TRBJ2-1 15 once - TRBV11-3 CASSLGTTPYNEQFF TGTGCCAGCAGCTTAGGGACTACCCCCTACAATGAGCAGTTCTTC
TRBJ1-2 13 - - TRBV7-9 CASSFRADYGYTF TGTGCCAGCAGCTTCAGGGCCGACTATGGCTACACCTTC
TRBJ2-1 16 - TRBD2 TRBV10-1 CASSDGTSGRGDEQFF TGCGCCAGCAGCGACGGGACTAGCGGGAGGGGCGATGAGCAGTTCTTC
TRBJ2-7 15 - - TRBV19 CASSPQPAGIYEQYF TGTGCCAGTAGTCCCCAACCGGCGGGCATCTACGAGCAGTACTTC
TRBJ2-3 17 - TRBD2 TRBV25-1 CASSESVGLAVTDTQYF TGTGCCAGCAGTGAATCTGTGGGACTAGCGGTCACAGATACGCAGTATTTT
TRBJ1-1 15 - - TRBV6-5 CASSYSAPSGTEAFF TGTGCCAGCAGTTACTCGGCACCTTCGGGGACTGAAGCTTTCTTT
TRBJ2-1 15 - - TRBV11-2 CASRSRPAPDNEQFF TGTGCCAGCAGGTCTAGACCAGCCCCCGACAATGAGCAGTTCTTC
TRBJ2-7 14 - - TRBV5-1 CASSLGAGPYEQYF TGCGCCAGCAGCTTGGGGGCGGGCCCCTACGAGCAGTACTTC
TRBJ2-7 16 - TRBD2 TRBV10-3 CAISGLAGERTYEQYF TGTGCCATCTCGGGACTAGCGGGAGAGCGAACCTACGAGCAGTACTTC
TRBJ2-1 17 - - TRBV18 CASSPTSVGGLPNEQFF TGTGCCAGCTCACCAACTTCGGTCGGGGGTCTTCCCAATGAGCAGTTCTTC
TRBJ2-1 15 - TRBD2 TRBV11-2 CASSLGPGLGNEQFF TGTGCCAGCAGCTTAGGTCCGGGACTAGGGAATGAGCAGTTCTTC
TRBJ1-5 15 few - TRBV15 CATSRDSGQNQPQHF TGTGCCACCAGCAGAGATTCGGGACAAAATCAGCCCCAGCATTTT
TRBJ2-7 16 - TRBD2 TRBV3-1/TRBV3-2 CASSQSLSGGNYEQYF TGTGCCAGCAGCCAATCCTTGTCGGGAGGAAATTACGAGCAGTACTTC
TRBJ1-2 13 - - TRBV19 CASSMSGVYGYTF TGTGCCAGTAGTATGTCAGGGGTCTATGGCTACACCTTC
TRBJ1-2 13 many TRBD1 TRBV30 CAWSLGQFDGYTF TGTGCCTGGAGTCTGGGACAGTTTGATGGCTACACCTTC
TRBJ2-5 14 - TRBD2 TRBV7-2 CASSIGTSQETQYF TGTGCCAGCAGCATTGGGACTAGCCAAGAGACCCAGTACTTC
TRBJ2-1 17 - TRBD1 TRBV14 CASSQELGGLTYNEQFF TGTGCCAGCAGCCAAGAACTAGGGGGCCTTACTTACAATGAGCAGTTCTTC
TRBJ2-5 15 - TRBD2 TRBV2 CASKGLAGVWETQYF TGTGCCAGCAAGGGACTAGCGGGAGTCTGGGAGACCCAGTACTTC
TRBJ1-1 12 - - TRBV6-7 CASPDKNVEAFF TGTGCCAGCCCGGACAAAAATGTTGAAGCTTTCTTT
TRBJ2-1 18 - - TRBV4-1 CASSQGRTPLSSYNEQFF TGCGCCAGCAGCCAGGGAAGGACTCCCTTAAGCTCCTACAATGAGCAGTTCTTC